These 13 T cell receptor beta chains originate from one sample sequenced in a study of blood T cell repertoires in COVID-19. Here immunoSEQ multiplex PCR was the method, and the copy in TCRdb shows in-frame clones only, minus some. Among a few hundred thousand clones listed, 75% to 95% were seen once. Sample: peripheral blood. The receptors come from a woman under 40 with COVID-19, enrolled during active disease.

The chain has TRBV28 and TRBJ1-5, with D possibly being TRBD1 (5 bases). The CDR3 runs 15 residues. The germline V and J ends were trimmed by 6 bases and 5 bases, with 17 bases remaining between them. CDR1 MDHEN and CDR2 SYDVKM come from the germline V gene. The CDR3 sequence is CASRPGPGGDQPQHF. CDR3 bases: TGTGCCAGCAGGCCGGGTCCCGGGGGAGATCAGCCCCAGCATTTT.

The genes are TRBV6-6 and TRBJ2-1; TRBD2 might be the D (5 bases). CDR1 MNHNY and CDR2 SVGAGI come from the germline V gene (reference sequence). The CDR3 has 13 amino acids. Trimming stripped 2 bases from V and 9 bases from J, with 11 bases between. The CDR3 sequence: CASSYIPEGEQFF. The CDR3 DNA sequence: TGTGCCAGCAGTTACATTCCCGAGGGTGAGCAGTTCTTC.

The chain has TRBV27 and TRBJ2-2, with 10 bases identical to TRBD2. V lost 7 bases and J lost 2; bases outside the gene matches: 1. This CDR3 region has 14 residues. Germline V gives CDR1 MNHEY, CDR2 SMNVEV (reference sequence). CDR3 sequence: CASKLAGNTGELFF. CDR3 in DNA: TGTGCCAGCAAACTAGCGGGAAACACCGGGGAGCTGTTTTTT.

The rearrangement links TRBV19 to TRBJ2-3; 7 nucleotides line up with TRBD1. The CDR3 length is 14 residues. The V gene's germline CDR1 is LNHDA and CDR2 SQIVND (reference sequence). V lost 3 bases to trimming and J lost 6 bases; unmatched junction nucleotides: 6. The CDR3 coding sequence is TGTGCCAGTAGTATGAAGGGGGCGAGGGATACGCAGTATTTT. Residues: CASSMKGARDTQYF.

The chain is built from TRBV7-8 and TRBJ2-7; 7 bases fit TRBD2. V shed 3 bases, J shed 7 bases, and the junction held 21 bases outside the gene matches. CDR3 length: 18 amino acids. From germline, CDR1 is SGHVS and CDR2 FQNEAQ. This CDR3 is CASSFGEGRVAGLGEQYF. The CDR3, as DNA: TGTGCCAGCAGCTTTGGGGAGGGCCGGGTTGCCGGGTTGGGGGAGCAGTACTTC. Full variable domain (remainder filled in from reference TRBV7-8 and TRBJ2-7): GAGVSQSPRYKVAKRGQDVALRCDPISGHVSLFWYQQALGQGPEFLTYFQNEAQLDKSGLPSDRFFAERPEGSVSTLKIQRTQQEDSAVYLCASSFGEGRVAGLGEQYFGPGTRLTVT.

V and J are TRBV2 and TRBJ2-7; 14 nucleotides match TRBD2. CDR3 size: 14 residues. Germline-derived CDR1 and CDR2 are SNHLY and FYNNEI. The trim removed 6 bases at V and 5 bases at J, leaving 3 bases unmatched. The CDR3, as DNA: TGTGCCAGCAGGGCGGGACTAGCGGGAGACGAGCAGTACTTC. The encoded protein is CASRAGLAGDEQYF.

This clone has a handful of counts. V gene TRBV25-1 combines with J gene TRBJ2-7; D is possibly TRBD1 (6 bases). CDR3 length: 16 amino acids. Trimming removed 4 bases from V and 6 bases from J, with 22 bases in between. Germline CDR1 MGHDK, CDR2 SYGVNS. The CDR3 here is CASSGSLTGYPFEQYF. For the CDR3, the DNA is TGTGCCAGCAGTGGATCGCTGACAGGATATCCCTTCGAGCAGTACTTC.

The V and J genes are TRBV19 and TRBJ2-7, with 9 bases lining up with TRBD1. The germline V gene encodes CDR1 LNHDA and CDR2 SQIVND (reference sequence). The CDR3 extends over 14 amino acids. The V segment lost 3 bases and the J segment 3 bases; nucleotides outside the gene matches: 3. The CDR3, as DNA: TGTGCCAGTAGTATGGCGACAGGGGGCTACGAGCAGTACTTC. Protein product: CASSMATGGYEQYF.

The rearrangement joins TRBV6-6 to TRBJ1-2; 8 positions agree with TRBD1. The length of the CDR3 is 16 residues. Germline V lookup: CDR1 MNHNY, CDR2 SVGAGI (reference sequence). With V trimmed by 0 bases and J by 6 bases, 9 bases remained unmatched. CDR3 sequence (DNA): TGTGCCAGCAGTTACTCTGCCTCGGGACAGGAGCATGGCTACACCTTC. Its protein product is CASSYSASGQEHGYTF.

The V gene is TRBV20-1, the J gene TRBJ2-5; D remains ambiguous. The CDR3 contains 12 residues. With 3 bases removed from V and 5 bases from J, the gap between germline ends came to 10 bases. Germline CDR1 is DFQATT and CDR2 is SNEGSKA (reference sequence). The CDR3 coding sequence is TGCAGTGCTAGTGTTACACCGGAGACCCAGTACTTC. It codes for CSASVTPETQYF.

The V and J genes are TRBV20-1 and TRBJ2-5; TRBD2 is a possible D gene (6 bases). Germline V gene sequence: CDR1 DFQATT, CDR2 SNEGSKA (reference sequence). This CDR3 has 12 amino acids. The V end was cut by 3 bases, the J end by 4 bases, with 9 bases between. DNA of the CDR3: TGCAGTGCTAGTGTGGGGGGAGAGACCCAGTACTTC. It yields the protein CSASVGGETQYF.

V usage is TRBV6-6 and J usage is TRBJ1-6; 9 bases agree with TRBD1. Unmatched junction bases numbered 4, after V lost 10 bases and J lost 9 bases. The germline CDR1 and CDR2 sequences are MNHNY and SVGAGI (reference sequence). The CDR3 has 12 amino acids. The CDR3 nucleotides are TGTGCCACCGGACAGGGGACTTCACCCCTCCACTTT. Translating gives CATGQGTSPLHF.

This chain joins TRBV9 and TRBJ2-1; TRBD2 matches 10 bases. The CDR3 sequence is 15 residues long. Germline CDR1 and CDR2: SGDLS and YYNGEE. V lost 4 bases and J lost 2; bases outside the gene matches: 3. The CDR3 protein is CASSISGRPYNEQFF. CDR3 in DNA: TGTGCCAGCAGCATTAGCGGGAGGCCCTACAATGAGCAGTTCTTC.